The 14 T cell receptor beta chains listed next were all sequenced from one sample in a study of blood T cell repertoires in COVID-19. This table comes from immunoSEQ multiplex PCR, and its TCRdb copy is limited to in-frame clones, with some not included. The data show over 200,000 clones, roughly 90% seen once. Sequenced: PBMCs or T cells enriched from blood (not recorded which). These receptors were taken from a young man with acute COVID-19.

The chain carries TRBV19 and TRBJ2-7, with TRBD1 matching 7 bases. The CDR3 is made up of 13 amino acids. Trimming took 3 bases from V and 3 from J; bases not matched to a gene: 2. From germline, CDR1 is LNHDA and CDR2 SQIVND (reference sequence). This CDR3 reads CASSINRGYEQYF. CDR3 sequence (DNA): TGTGCCAGTAGTATTAACAGGGGCTACGAGCAGTACTTC. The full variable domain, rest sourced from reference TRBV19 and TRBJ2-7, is DGGITQSPKYLFRKEGQNVTLSCEQNLNHDAMYWYRQDPGQGLRLIYYSQIVNDFQKGDIAEGYSVSREKKESFPLTVTSAQKNPTAFYLCASSINRGYEQYFGPGTRLTVT.

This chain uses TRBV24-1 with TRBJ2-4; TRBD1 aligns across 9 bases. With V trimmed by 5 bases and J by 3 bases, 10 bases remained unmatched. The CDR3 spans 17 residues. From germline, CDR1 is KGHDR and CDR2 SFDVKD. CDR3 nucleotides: TGTGCCACCAGTGCCGCCACAGGGGGCGTAGGCAAAAACATTCAGTACTTC. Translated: CATSAATGGVGKNIQYF.

CDR3: CASSFHAPGDQMNNQPQHF. The CDR3, as DNA: TGTGCCAGCAGTTTCCACGCGCCAGGGGACCAGATGAACAATCAGCCCCAGCATTTT. The chain recombines TRBV28 with TRBJ1-5, with a tentative D call TRBD1 (6 bases). Germline CDR1 MDHEN, CDR2 SYDVKM. The CDR3 consists of 19 residues. V was cut by 3 bases and J by 3 bases, with 24 bases left in between.

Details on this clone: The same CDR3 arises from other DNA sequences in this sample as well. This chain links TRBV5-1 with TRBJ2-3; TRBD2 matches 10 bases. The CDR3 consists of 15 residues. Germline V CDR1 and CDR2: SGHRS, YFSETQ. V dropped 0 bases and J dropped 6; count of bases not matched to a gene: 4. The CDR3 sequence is CASSLGLAGADTQYF. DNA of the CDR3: TGCGCCAGCAGCTTGGGCCTAGCGGGAGCTGATACGCAGTATTTT. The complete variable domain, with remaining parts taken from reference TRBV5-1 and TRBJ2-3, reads KAGVTQTPRYLIKTRGQQVTLSCSPISGHRSVSWYQQTPGQGLQFLFEYFSETQRNKGNFPGRFSGRQFSNSRSEMNVSTLELGDSALYLCASSLGLAGADTQYFGPGTRLTVL.

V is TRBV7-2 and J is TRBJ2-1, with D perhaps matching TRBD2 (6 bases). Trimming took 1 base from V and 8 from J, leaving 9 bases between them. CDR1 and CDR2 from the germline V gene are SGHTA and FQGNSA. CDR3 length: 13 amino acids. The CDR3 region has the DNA TGTGCCAGCAGCTTAGGACTAGTCGATGAGCAGTTCTTC. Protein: CASSLGLVDEQFF.

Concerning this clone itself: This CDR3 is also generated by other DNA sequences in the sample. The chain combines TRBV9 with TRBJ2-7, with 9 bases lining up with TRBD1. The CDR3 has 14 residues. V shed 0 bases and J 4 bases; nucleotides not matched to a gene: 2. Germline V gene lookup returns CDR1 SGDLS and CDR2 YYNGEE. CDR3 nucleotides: TGTGCCAGCAGCGTAGGACAGGGGGGGTACGAGCAGTACTTC. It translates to CASSVGQGGYEQYF.

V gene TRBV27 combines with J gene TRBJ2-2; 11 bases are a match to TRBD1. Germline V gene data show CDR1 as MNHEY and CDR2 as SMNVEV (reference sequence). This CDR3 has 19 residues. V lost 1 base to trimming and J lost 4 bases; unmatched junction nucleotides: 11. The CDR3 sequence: CASSLYRGVGTGGTGELFF. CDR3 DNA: TGTGCCAGCAGTTTATACCGGGGGGTAGGGACAGGGGGCACCGGGGAGCTGTTTTTT.

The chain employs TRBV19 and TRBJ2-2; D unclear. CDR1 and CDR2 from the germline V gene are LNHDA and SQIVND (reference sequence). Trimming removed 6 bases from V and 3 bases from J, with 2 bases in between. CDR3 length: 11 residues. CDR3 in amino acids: CASSDTGELFF. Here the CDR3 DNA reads TGTGCCAGTAGCGACACCGGGGAGCTGTTTTTT.

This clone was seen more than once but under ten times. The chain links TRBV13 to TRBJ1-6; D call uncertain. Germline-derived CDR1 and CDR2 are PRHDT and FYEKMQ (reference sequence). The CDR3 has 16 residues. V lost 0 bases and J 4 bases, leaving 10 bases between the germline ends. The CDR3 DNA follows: TGTGCCAGCAGCTTAGGCCTACAGCTGTATAATTCACCCCTCCACTTT. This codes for CASSLGLQLYNSPLHF.

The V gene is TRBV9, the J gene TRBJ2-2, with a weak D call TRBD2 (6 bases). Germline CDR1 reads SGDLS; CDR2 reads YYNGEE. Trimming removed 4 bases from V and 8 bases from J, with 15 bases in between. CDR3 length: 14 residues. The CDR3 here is CASSMGLGVGELFF. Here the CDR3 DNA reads TGTGCCAGCAGCATGGGACTGGGGGTAGGGGAGCTGTTTTTT. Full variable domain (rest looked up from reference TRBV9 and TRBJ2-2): DSGVTQTPKHLITATGQRVTLRCSPRSGDLSVYWYQQSLDQGLQFLIQYYNGEERAKGNILERFSAQQFPDLHSELNLSSLELGDSALYFCASSMGLGVGELFFGEGSRLTVL.

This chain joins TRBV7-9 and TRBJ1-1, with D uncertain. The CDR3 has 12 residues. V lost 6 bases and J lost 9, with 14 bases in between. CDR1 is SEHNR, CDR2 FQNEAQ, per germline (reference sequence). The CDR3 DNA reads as TGTGCCAGCAGTCATCGGGAGGGCCAAGCTTTCTTT. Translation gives CASSHREGQAFF. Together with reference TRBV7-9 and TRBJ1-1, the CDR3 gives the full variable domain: DTGVSQNPRHKITKRGQNVTFRCDPISEHNRLYWYRQTLGQGPEFLTYFQNEAQLEKSRLLSDRFSAERPKGSFSTLEIQRTEQGDSAMYLCASSHREGQAFFGQGTRLTVV.

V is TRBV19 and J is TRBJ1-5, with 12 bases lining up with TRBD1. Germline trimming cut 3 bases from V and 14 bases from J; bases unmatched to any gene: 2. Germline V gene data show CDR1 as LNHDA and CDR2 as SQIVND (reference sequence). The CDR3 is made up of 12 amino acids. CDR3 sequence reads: CASSIGTGGKHF. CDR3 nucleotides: TGTGCCAGTAGTATCGGGACAGGGGGCAAGCATTTT.

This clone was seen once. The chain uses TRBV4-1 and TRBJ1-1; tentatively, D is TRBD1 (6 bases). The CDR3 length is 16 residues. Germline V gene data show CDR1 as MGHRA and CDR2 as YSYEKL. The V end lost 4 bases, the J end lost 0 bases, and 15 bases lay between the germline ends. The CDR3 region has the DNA TGCGCCAGCAGCCGAGGGCCTCAGGGGATGAACACTGAAGCTTTCTTT. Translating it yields CASSRGPQGMNTEAFF.

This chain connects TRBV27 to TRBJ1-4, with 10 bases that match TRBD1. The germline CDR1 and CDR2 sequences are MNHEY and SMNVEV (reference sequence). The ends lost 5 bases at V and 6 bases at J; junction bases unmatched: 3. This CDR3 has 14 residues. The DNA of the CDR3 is TGTGCCAGCAGTAGACAGGGGGCGGATGAAAAACTGTTTTTT. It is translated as CASSRQGADEKLFF.